This is a list of T cell receptor beta chains from one sample in a study of T cell responses to AZD1222 COVID-19 vaccine. Produced via immunoSEQ multiplex PCR; TCRdb's table is partial and in-frame only. This table holds 150,000 to 200,000 clones, around 92% found once. The input for sequencing was peripheral blood, taken on day 0 of AZD1222 vaccination. The source of these receptors is an adult in good health. The CDR3 runs from the conserved cysteine through the conserved F or W. D genes are given only for firm matches. Part of the rows lack a size; the others show once, few, many or a class for expanded clones.

j_call d_call clone_size v_call cdr3_aa cdr3_nt
TRBJ1-5 - once TRBV3-1/TRBV3-2 CASSQGFGSNQPQHF TGTGCCAGCAGCCAAGGGTTTGGGAGCAATCAGCCCCAGCATTTT
TRBJ2-1 TRBD2 - TRBV13 CASSFTGTRQFF TGTGCCAGCAGCTTCACCGGGACTAGGCAGTTCTTC
TRBJ2-1 - - TRBV7-2 CASSLQGVGEQFF TGTGCCAGCAGCTTACAGGGAGTGGGTGAGCAGTTCTTC
TRBJ1-5 - - TRBV28 CASSSTNQPQHF TGTGCCAGCAGTTCCACCAATCAGCCCCAGCATTTT
TRBJ2-5 - - TRBV11-1 CASSLLQETQYF TGTGCCAGCAGCTTGTTACAAGAGACCCAGTACTTC
TRBJ1-2 - - TRBV12-5 CASGLFSQGYTF TGTGCTAGTGGTTTGTTCTCCCAAGGCTACACCTTC
TRBJ1-3 - - TRBV4-3 CASSQDGQPISGNTIYF TGCGCCAGCAGCCAGGACGGACAGCCAATCTCTGGAAACACCATATATTTT
TRBJ1-2 - - TRBV6-5 CASRREEAYGYTF TGTGCCAGCAGAAGGGAAGAGGCTTATGGCTACACCTTC
TRBJ2-7 TRBD1 - TRBV6-2/TRBV6-3 CASSRRGQGTYEQYF TGTGCCAGCAGTCGCAGAGGACAGGGCACCTACGAGCAGTACTTC
TRBJ1-2 - - TRBV6-5 CASSPLKGWDGYTF TGTGCCAGCAGTCCCCTAAAGGGGTGGGATGGCTACACCTTC
TRBJ1-3 TRBD1 - TRBV7-8 CASSLRGQGPSGNTIYF TGTGCCAGCAGCTTAAGGGGGCAGGGGCCCTCTGGAAACACCATATATTTT
TRBJ1-1 - few TRBV2 CASSDVGQAFF TGTGCCAGCAGTGACGTAGGGCAAGCTTTCTTT
TRBJ1-1 - - TRBV9 CASSVVTEAFF TGTGCCAGCAGCGTAGTGACTGAAGCTTTCTTT
TRBJ1-2 - - TRBV30 CAWSVSVAGLNYGYTF TGTGCCTGGAGTGTAAGCGTGGCAGGCCTTAACTATGGCTACACCTTC
TRBJ2-3 - - TRBV6-5 CASSYGGIPDTQYF TGTGCCAGCAGTTACGGCGGGATCCCAGATACGCAGTATTTT
TRBJ1-2 TRBD1 - TRBV5-1 CASSSTGDGYTF TGCGCCAGCAGCTCGACAGGGGATGGCTACACCTTC